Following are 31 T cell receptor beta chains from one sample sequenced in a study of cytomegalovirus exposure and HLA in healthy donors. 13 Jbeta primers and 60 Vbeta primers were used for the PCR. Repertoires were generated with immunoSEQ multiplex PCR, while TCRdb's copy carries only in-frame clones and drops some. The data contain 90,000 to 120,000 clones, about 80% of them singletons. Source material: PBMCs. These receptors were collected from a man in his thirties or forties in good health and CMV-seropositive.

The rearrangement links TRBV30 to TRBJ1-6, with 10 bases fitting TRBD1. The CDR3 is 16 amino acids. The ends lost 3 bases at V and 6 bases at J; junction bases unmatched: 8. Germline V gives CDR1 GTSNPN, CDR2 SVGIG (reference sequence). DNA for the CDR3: TGTGCCTGGAGGTCGACAGGGGGCAAATCTAATTCACCCCTCCACTTT. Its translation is CAWRSTGGKSNSPLHF.

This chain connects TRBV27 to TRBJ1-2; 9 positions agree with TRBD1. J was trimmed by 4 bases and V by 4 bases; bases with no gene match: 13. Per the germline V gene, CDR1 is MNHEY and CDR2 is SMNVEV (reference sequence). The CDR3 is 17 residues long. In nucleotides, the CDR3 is TGTGCCAGCAGTTCTGCGTCGGGGACAGGGCCTATCTATGGCTACACCTTC. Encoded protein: CASSSASGTGPIYGYTF.

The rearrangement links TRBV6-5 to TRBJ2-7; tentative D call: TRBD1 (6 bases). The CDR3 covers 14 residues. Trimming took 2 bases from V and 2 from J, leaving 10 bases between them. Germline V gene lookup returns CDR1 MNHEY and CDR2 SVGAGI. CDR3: CASSYTGTAYEQYF. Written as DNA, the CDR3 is TGTGCCAGCAGTTACACAGGGACCGCCTACGAGCAGTACTTC.

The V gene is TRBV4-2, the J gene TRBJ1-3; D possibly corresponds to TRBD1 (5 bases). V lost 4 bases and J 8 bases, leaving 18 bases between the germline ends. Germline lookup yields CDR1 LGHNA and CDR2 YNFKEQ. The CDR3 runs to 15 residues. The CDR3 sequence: CASSPGGRVFDTIYF. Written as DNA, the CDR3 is TGTGCCAGCAGCCCGGGGGGTAGAGTTTTCGACACCATATATTTT.

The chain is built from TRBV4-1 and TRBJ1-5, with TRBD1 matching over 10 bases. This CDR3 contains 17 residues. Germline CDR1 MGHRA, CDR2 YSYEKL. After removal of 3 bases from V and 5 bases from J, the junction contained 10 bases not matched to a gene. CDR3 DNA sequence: TGCGCCAGCAGCCATCGATCCGGGACAGGGGCACATCAGCCCCAGCATTTT. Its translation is CASSHRSGTGAHQPQHF.

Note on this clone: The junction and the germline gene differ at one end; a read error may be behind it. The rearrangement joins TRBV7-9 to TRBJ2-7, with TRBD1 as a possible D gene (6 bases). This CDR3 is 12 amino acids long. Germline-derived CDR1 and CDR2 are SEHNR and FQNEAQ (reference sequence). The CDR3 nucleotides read TGTTCCAGCAGCATAGAGGGCAGGGGCCGGTACTTC. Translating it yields CSSSIEGRGRYF.

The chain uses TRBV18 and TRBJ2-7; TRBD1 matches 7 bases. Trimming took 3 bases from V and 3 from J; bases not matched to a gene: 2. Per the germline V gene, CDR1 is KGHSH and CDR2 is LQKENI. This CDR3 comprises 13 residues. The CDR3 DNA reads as TGTGCCAGCTCACCGGGACAGAACTACGAGCAGTACTTC. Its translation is CASSPGQNYEQYF.

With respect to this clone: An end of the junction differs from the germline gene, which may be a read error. The CDR3: CARSPPFSGANGLTF. The CDR3 DNA follows: TGTGCCAGAAGCCCCCCTTTCTCTGGGGCCAACGGCCTGACTTTC. This chain uses TRBV5-3 with TRBJ2-6, with D possibly being TRBD1 (5 bases). TRBV5-3 counts as an open reading frame of uncertain function. The CDR3 sequence is 15 residues long.

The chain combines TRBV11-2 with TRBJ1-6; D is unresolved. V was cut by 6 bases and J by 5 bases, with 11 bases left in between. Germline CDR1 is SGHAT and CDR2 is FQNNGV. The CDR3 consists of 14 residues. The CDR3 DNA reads TGTGCCAGCAGATTGATGAGGGATAATTCACCCCTCCACTTT. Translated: CASRLMRDNSPLHF.

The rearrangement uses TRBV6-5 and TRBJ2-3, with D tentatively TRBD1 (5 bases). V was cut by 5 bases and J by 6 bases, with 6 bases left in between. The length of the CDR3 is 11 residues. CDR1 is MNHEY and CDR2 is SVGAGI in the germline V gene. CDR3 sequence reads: CASSRQDTQYF. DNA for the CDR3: TGTGCCAGCAGTAGACAGGATACGCAGTATTTT.

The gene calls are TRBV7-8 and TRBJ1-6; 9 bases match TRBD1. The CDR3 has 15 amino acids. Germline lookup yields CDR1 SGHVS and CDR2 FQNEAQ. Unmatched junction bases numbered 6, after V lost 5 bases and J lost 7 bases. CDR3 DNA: TGTGCCAGCAGCCCGACCGGGACAGGGAATTCACCCCTCCACTTT. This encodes CASSPTGTGNSPLHF.

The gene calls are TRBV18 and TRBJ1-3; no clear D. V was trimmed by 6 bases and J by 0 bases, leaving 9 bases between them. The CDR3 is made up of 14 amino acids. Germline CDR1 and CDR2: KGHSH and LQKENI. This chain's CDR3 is CASSPGRSGNTIYF. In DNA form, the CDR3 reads TGTGCCAGCTCCCCAGGCCGCTCTGGAAACACCATATATTTT.

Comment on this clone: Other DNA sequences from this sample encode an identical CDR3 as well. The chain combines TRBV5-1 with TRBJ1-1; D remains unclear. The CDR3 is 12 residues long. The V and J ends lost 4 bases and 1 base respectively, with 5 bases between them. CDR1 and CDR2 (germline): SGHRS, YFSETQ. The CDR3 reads CASSRGNTEAFF. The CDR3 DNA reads TGCGCCAGCAGCCGCGGGAACACTGAAGCTTTCTTT.

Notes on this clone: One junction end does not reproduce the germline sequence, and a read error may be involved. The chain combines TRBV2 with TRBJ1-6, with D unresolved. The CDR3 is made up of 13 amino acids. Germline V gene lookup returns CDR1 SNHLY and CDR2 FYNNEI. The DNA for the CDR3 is TGTGCCAGCGGTGATCAGCGGTACTCACCCCTCCACTTT. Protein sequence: CASGDQRYSPLHF.

CDR3 in amino acids: CASSQVYARGSDEQYF. The CDR3 nucleotides read TGTGCCAGCAGCCAAGTGTACGCCAGGGGTTCCGACGAGCAGTACTTC. The chain joins TRBV4-2 to TRBJ2-7, with D possibly TRBD1 on 6 matching bases. V was cut by 1 base and J by 5 bases, with 18 bases left in between. CDR3 length equals 16 residues. CDR1 LGHNA and CDR2 YNFKEQ come from the germline V gene.

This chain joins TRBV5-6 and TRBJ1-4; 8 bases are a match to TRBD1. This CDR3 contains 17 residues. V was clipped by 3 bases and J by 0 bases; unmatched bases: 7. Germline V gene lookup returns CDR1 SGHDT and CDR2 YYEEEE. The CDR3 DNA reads TGTGCCAGCAGCTGGGCAGGGGGCGTTGCAACTAATGAAAAACTGTTTTTT. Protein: CASSWAGGVATNEKLFF. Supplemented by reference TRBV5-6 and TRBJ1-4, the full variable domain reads DAGVTQSPTHLIKTRGQQVTLRCSPKSGHDTVSWYQQALGQGPQFIFQYYEEEERQRGNFPDRFSGHQFPNYSSELNVNALLLGDSALYLCASSWAGGVATNEKLFFGSGTQLSVL.

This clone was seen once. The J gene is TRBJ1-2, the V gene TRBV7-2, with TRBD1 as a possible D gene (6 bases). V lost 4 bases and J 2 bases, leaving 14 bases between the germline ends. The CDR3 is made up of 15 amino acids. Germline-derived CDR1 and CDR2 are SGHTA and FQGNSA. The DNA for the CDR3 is TGTGCCAGCAGCTCCCGGACAGAACCAAACTATGGCTACACCTTC. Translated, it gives CASSSRTEPNYGYTF.

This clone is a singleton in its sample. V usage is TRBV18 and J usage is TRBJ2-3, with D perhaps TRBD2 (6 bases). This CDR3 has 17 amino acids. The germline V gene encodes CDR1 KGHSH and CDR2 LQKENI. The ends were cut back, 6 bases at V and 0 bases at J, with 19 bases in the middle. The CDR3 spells CASSPRSIGGSTDTQYF. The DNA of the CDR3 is TGTGCCAGCTCCCCAAGGTCCATCGGGGGTAGCACAGATACGCAGTATTTT.

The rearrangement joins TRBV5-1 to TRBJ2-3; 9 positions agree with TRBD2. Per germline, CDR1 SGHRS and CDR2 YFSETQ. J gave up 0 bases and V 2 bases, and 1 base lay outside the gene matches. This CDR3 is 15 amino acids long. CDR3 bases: TGCGCCAGCAGCTTCCTAGCGGGGAGCACAGATACGCAGTATTTT. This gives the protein CASSFLAGSTDTQYF. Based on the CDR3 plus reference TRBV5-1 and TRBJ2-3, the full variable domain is KAGVTQTPRYLIKTRGQQVTLSCSPISGHRSVSWYQQTPGQGLQFLFEYFSETQRNKGNFPGRFSGRQFSNSRSEMNVSTLELGDSALYLCASSFLAGSTDTQYFGPGTRLTVL.

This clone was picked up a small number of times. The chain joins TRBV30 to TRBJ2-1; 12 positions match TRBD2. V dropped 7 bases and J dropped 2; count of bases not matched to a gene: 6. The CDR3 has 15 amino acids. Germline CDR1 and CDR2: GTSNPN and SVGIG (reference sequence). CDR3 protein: CALSLAGGTYNEQFF. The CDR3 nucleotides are TGTGCCTTAAGCCTAGCGGGGGGGACCTACAATGAGCAGTTCTTC.

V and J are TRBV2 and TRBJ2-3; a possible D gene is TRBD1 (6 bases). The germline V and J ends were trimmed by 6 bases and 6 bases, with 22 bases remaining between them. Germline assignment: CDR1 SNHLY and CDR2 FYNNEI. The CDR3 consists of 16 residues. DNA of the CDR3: TGTGCCAGCAGATACAGGGTAGAAAGGACTTCGGATACGCAGTATTTT. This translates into CASRYRVERTSDTQYF.

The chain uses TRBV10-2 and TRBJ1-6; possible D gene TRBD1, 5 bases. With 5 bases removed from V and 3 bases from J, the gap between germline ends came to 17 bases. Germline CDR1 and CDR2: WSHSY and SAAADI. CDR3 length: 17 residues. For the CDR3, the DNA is TGCGCCAGCAGTATTTACGGTGGGGGGAACTATAATTCACCCCTCCACTTT. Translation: CASSIYGGGNYNSPLHF.

CDR3 loop: CASSQDLQLRRTGNQPQHF. In nucleotides, the CDR3 is TGCGCCAGCAGCCAAGATCTTCAACTCCGTCGGACAGGCAATCAGCCCCAGCATTTT. The chain couples TRBV4-1 to TRBJ1-5; the D gene is possibly TRBD1 (6 bases). Germline values: CDR1 MGHRA, CDR2 YSYEKL. V was shortened by 0 bases and J by 2 bases, with 20 bases between the two germline ends. The CDR3 runs to 19 residues.

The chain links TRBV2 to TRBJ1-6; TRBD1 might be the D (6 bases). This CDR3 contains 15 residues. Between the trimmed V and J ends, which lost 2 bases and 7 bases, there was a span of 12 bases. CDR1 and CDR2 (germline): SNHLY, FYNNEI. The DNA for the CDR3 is TGTGCCAGCAGTGAATGGGACACCCTGAATTCACCCCTCCACTTT. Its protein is CASSEWDTLNSPLHF.

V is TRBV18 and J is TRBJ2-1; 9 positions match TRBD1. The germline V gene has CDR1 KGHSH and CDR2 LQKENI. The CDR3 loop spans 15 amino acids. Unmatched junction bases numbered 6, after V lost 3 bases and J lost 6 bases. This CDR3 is CASSPGTGTFNEQFF. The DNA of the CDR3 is TGTGCCAGCTCACCCGGGACAGGGACTTTCAATGAGCAGTTCTTC. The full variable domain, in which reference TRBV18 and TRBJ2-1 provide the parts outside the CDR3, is NAGVMQNPRHLVRRRGQEARLRCSPMKGHSHVYWYRQLPEEGLKFMVYLQKENIIDESGMPKERFSAEFPKEGPSILRIQQVVRGDSAAYFCASSPGTGTFNEQFFGPGTRLTVL.

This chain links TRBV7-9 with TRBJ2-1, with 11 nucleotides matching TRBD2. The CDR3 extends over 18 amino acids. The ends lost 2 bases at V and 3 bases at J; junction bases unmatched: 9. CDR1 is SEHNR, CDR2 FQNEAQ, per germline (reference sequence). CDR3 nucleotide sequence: TGTGCCAGCAGCTTACCCCCTCGACTAGCGGGGAGCTACAATGAGCAGTTCTTC. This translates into CASSLPPRLAGSYNEQFF.

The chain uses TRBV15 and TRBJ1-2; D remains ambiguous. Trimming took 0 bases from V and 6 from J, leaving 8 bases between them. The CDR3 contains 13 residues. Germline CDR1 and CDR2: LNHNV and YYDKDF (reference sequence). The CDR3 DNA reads TGTGCCACCAGCAGAGATAACTCCCATGGCTACACCTTC. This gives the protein CATSRDNSHGYTF. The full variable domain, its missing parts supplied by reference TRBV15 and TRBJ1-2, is DAMVIQNPRYQVTQFGKPVTLSCSQTLNHNVMYWYQQKSSQAPKLLFHYYDKDFNNEADTPDNFQSRRPNTSFCFLDIRSPGLGDTAMYLCATSRDNSHGYTFGSGTRLTVV.

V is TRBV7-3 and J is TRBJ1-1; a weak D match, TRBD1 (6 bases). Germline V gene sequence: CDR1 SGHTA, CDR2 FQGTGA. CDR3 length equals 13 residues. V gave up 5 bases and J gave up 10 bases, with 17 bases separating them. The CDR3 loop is CASSPTGILGAFF. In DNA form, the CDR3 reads TGTGCCAGCAGCCCGACAGGCATCCTTGGAGCTTTCTTT. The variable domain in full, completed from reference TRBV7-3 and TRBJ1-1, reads GAGVSQTPSNKVTEKGKYVELRCDPISGHTALYWYRQSLGQGPEFLIYFQGTGAADDSGLPNDRFFAVRPEGSVSTLKIQRTERGDSAVYLCASSPTGILGAFFGQGTRLTVV.

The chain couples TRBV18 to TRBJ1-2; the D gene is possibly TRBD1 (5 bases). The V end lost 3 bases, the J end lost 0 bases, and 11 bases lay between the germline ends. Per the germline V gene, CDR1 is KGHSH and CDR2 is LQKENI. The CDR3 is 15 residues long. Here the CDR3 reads CASSPDAGTNYGYTF. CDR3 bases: TGTGCCAGCTCACCGGATGCAGGGACTAACTATGGCTACACCTTC.

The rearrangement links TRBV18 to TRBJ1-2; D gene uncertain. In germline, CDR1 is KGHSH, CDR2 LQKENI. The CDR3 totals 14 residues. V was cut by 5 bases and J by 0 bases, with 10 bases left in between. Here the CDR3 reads CASSKELANYGYTF. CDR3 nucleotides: TGTGCCAGCTCAAAGGAACTAGCTAACTATGGCTACACCTTC.

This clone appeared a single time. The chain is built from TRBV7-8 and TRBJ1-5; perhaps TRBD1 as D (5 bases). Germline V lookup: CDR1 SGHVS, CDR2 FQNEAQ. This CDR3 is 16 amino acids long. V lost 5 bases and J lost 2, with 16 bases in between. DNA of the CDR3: TGTGCCAGCAGCCCCTATAAACCACAGGGCAATCAGCCCCAGCATTTT. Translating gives CASSPYKPQGNQPQHF.